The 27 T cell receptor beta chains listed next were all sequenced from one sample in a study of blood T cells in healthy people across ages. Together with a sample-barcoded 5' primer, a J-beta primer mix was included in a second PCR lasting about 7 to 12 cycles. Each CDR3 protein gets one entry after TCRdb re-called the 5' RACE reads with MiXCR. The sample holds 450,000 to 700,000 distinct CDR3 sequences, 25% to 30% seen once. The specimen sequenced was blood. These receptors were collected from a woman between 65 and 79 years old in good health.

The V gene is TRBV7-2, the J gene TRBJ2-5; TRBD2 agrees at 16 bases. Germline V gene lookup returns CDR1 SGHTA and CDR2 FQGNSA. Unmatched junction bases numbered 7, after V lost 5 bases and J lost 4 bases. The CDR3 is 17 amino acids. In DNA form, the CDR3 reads TGTGCCAGCAGCCCCGGGACTAGCGGGGGGGCCGTAGAGACCCAGTACTTC. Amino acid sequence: CASSPGTSGGAVETQYF.

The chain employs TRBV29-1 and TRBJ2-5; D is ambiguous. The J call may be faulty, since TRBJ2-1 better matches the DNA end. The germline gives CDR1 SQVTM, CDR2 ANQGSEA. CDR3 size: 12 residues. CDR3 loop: CSVGADGNEQFF. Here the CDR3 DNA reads TGCAGCGTTGGGGCCGATGGGAATGAGCAGTTCTTC.

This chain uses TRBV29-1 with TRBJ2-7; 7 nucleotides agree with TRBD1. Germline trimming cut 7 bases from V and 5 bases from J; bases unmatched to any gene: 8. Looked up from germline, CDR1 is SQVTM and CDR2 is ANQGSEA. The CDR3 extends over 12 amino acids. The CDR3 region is CSGRQGINEQYF. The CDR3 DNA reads TGCAGCGGCCGACAGGGAATCAACGAGCAGTACTTC.

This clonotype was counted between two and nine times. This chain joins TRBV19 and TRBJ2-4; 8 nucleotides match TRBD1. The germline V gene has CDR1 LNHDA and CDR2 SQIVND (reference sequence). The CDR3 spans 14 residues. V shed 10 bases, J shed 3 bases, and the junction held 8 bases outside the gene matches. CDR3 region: CATQDRVGKNIQYF. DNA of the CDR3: TGTGCCACCCAGGACAGGGTCGGCAAAAACATTCAGTACTTC.

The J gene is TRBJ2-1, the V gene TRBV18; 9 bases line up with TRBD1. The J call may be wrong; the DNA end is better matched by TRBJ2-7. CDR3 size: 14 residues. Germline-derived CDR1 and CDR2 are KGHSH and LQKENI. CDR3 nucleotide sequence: TGTGCCAGCTCAAAGGGACAGGGCGTAAGGGAGCAGTACTTC. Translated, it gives CASSKGQGVREQYF.

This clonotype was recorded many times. The CDR3 here is CASSLRTSGVGTQYF. CDR3 nucleotide sequence: TGTGCCAGCAGTTTGCGGACTAGCGGGGTGGGGACCCAGTACTTC. V and J are TRBV28 and TRBJ2-5; 12 positions match TRBD2. The V gene's germline CDR1 is MDHEN and CDR2 SYDVKM. The CDR3 spans 15 residues. V lost 3 bases, J lost 7 bases, and 6 bases stayed unmatched.

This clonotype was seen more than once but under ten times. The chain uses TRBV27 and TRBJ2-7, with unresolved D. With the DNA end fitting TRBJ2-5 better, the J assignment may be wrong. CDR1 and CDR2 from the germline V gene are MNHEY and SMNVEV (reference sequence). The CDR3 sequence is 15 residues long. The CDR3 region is CASSYGPTHQETQYF. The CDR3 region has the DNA TGTGCCAGCAGTTACGGGCCAACTCACCAAGAGACCCAGTACTTC.

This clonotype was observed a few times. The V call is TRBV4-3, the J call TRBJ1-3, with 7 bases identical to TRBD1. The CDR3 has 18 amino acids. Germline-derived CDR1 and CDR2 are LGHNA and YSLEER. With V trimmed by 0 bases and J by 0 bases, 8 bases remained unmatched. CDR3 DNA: TGCGCCAGCAGCCAAGATGGACAGGACTCGTTCTCTGGAAACACCATATATTTT. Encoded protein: CASSQDGQDSFSGNTIYF.

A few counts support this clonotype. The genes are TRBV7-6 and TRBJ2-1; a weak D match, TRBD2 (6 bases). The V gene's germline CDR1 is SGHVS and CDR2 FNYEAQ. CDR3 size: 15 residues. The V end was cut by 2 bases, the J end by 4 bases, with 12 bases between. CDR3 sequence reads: CASSLTGDHYNEQFF. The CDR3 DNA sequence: TGTGCCAGCAGCTTAACGGGGGACCATTACAATGAGCAGTTCTTC.

CDR3 region: CSVLLAGFQETQYF. The CDR3 coding sequence is TGCAGCGTTTTACTAGCGGGGTTCCAAGAGACCCAGTACTTC. This chain joins TRBV29-1 and TRBJ2-5; 10 bases line up with TRBD2. V shed 5 bases and J 1 base; nucleotides not matched to a gene: 4. This CDR3 region has 14 residues. Germline loops: CDR1 SQVTM, CDR2 ANQGSEA.

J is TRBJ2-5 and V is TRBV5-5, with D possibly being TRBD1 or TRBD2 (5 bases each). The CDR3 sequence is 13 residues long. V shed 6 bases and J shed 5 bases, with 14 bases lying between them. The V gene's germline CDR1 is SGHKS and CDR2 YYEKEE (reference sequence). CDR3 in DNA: TGTGCCAGCACCCTACTGGGGGAGGAGACCCAGTACTTC. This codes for CASTLLGEETQYF.

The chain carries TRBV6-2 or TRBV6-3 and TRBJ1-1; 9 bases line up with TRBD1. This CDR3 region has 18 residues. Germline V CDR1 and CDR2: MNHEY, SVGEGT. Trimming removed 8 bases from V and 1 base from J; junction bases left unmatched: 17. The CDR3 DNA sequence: TGTGCCAGCCTCTTCCGCCCCGGGACAGGGCTGAAGAACACTGAAGCTTTCTTT. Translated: CASLFRPGTGLKNTEAFF.

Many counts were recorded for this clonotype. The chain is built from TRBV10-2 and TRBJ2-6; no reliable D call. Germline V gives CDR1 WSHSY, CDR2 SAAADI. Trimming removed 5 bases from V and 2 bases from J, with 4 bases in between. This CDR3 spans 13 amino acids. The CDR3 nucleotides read TGCGCCAGCAGTCAGACTGGGGCCAACGTCCTGACTTTC. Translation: CASSQTGANVLTF.

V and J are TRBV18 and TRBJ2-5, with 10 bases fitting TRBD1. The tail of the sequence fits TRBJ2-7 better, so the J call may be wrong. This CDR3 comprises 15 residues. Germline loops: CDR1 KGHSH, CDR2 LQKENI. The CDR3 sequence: CASLGSGRDRGEQYF. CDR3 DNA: TGTGCCAGCTTAGGATCCGGCCGGGACAGGGGCGAGCAGTACTTC.

CDR3 coding DNA: TGCGCCAGCAGTCGGGGTATAGCGTACACCGGGGAGCTGTTTTTT. It translates to CASSRGIAYTGELFF. The chain recombines TRBV23-1 with TRBJ2-2; maybe TRBD2 (5 bases). TRBV23-1 falls under the ORF class, with uncertain function. V was shortened by 4 bases and J by 3 bases, with 12 bases between the two germline ends. The CDR3 has 15 amino acids.

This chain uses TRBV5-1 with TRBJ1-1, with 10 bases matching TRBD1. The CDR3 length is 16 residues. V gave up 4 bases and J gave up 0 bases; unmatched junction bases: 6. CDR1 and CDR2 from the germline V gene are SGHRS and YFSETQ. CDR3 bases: TGCGCCAGCAGCGGCGGGACAGGGGCAATGAACACTGAAGCTTTCTTT. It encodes CASSGGTGAMNTEAFF.

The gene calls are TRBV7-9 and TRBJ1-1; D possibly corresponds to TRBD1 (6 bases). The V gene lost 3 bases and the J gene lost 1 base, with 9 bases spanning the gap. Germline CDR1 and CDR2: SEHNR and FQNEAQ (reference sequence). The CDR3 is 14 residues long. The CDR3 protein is CASSFQGKNTEAFF. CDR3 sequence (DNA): TGTGCCAGCAGCTTCCAGGGGAAGAACACTGAAGCTTTCTTT.

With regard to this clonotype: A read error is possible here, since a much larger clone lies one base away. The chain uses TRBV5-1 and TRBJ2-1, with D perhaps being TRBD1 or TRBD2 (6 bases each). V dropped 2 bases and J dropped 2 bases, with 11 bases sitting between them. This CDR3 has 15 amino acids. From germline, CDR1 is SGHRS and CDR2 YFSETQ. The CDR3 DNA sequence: TGCGCCAGCAGCTTAGGGGGGATCACCTACAATGAGCAGTTCTTC. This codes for CASSLGGITYNEQFF.

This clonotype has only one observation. The CDR3 sequence is CASSQEAGPPQGELFF. CDR3 nucleotides: TGCGCCAGCAGCCAAGAGGCGGGACCTCCGCAAGGGGAGCTGTTTTTT. The chain uses TRBV4-3 and TRBJ2-2; maybe TRBD2 (6 bases). V dropped 0 bases and J dropped 8 bases, with 16 bases sitting between them. CDR3 length: 16 amino acids. Germline CDR1 and CDR2: LGHNA and YSLEER.

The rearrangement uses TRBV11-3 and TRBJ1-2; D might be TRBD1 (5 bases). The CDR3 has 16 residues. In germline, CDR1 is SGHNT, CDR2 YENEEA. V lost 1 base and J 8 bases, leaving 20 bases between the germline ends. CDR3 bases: TGTGCCAGCAGCTTAGGTACCACAGGTGTGGAGGGAGGCTACACCTTC. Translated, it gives CASSLGTTGVEGGYTF. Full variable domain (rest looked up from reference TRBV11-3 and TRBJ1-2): EAGVVQSPRYKIIEKKQPVAFWCNPISGHNTLYWYLQNLGQGPELLIRYENEEAVDDSQLPKDRFSAERLKGVDSTLKIQPAELGDSAVYLCASSLGTTGVEGGYTFGSGTRLTVV.

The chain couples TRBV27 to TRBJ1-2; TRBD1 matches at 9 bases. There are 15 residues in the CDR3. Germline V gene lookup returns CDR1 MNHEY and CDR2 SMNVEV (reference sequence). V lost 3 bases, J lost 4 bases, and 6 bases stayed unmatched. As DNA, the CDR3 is TGTGCCAGCAGTTTGTGGTCGACAGGGGGCTATGGCTACACCTTC. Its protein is CASSLWSTGGYGYTF.

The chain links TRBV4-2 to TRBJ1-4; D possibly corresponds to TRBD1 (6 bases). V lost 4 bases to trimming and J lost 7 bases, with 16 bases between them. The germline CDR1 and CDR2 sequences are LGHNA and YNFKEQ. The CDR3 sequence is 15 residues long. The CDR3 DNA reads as TGTGCCAGCAGCCGGACCGGGACAAGTGGTGAAAAACTGTTTTTT. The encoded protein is CASSRTGTSGEKLFF.

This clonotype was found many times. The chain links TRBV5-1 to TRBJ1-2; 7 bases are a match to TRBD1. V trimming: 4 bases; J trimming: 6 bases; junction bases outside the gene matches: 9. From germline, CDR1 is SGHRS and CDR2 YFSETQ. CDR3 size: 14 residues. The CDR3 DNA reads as TGCGCCAGCAGCCCGGGACAGCTGGACCATGGCTACACCTTC. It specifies CASSPGQLDHGYTF. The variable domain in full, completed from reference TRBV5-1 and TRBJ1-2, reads KAGVTQTPRYLIKTRGQQVTLSCSPISGHRSVSWYQQTPGQGLQFLFEYFSETQRNKGNFPGRFSGRQFSNSRSEMNVSTLELGDSALYLCASSPGQLDHGYTFGSGTRLTVV.

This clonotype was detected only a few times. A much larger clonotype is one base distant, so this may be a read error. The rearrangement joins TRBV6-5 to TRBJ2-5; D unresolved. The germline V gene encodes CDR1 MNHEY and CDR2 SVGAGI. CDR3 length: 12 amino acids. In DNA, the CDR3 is TGTGCCAGCAGTCACTCTCAAGAGACCCAGTACTTC. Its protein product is CASSHSQETQYF.

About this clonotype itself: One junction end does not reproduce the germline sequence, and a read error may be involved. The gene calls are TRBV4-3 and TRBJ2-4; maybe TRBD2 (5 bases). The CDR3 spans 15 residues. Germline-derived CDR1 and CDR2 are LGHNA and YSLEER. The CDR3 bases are TGCGTCAGCAGCCAAGAGGGCCTTACCGGGGACATTCAGTACTTC. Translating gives CVSSQEGLTGDIQYF.

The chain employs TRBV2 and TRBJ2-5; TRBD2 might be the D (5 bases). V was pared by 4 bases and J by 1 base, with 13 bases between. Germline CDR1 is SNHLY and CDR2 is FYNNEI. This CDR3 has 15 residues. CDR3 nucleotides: TGTGCCAGCAGTGTTCGGGAAGGCACCCAAGAGACCCAGTACTTC. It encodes CASSVREGTQETQYF.

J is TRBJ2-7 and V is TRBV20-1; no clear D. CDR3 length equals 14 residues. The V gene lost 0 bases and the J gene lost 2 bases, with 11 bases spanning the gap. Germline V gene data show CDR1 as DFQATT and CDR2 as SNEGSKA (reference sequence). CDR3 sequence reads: CSARDAPGAYEQYF. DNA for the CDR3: TGCAGTGCTAGAGATGCCCCTGGGGCCTACGAGCAGTACTTC.